These 30 T cell receptor beta chains originate from one sample sequenced in a study of cytomegalovirus exposure and HLA in healthy donors (dated by TCRdb to between 2016 and 2019). The library was made by the immunoSEQ multiplex PCR assay. For the multiplex PCR, a mixture combining 60 forward primers for TCR Vbeta segments and 13 reverse primers for TCR Jbeta segments was used. In its TCRdb copy, this immuneACCESS table keeps in-frame sequences only and misses some clones. Where compared with another copy, unresolved V genes explain less than half of these, and the others have no known cause. For this sample the table gives 150,000 or so clones, of which approximately 80% were detected only once. The ten biggest clones cover 4.9% of the sample. Sequenced input: PBMCs. These receptors were collected from a woman between 18 and 29 years old in good health and CMV-seropositive.

A single count supports this clone. V usage is TRBV11-2 and J usage is TRBJ1-1, with D hard to call. This CDR3 has 14 residues. V lost 2 bases, J lost 6 bases, and 13 bases lay in between. Per the germline V gene, CDR1 is SGHAT and CDR2 is FQNNGV. The DNA for the CDR3 is TGTGCCAGCAGCTTAAATGGCGGCAGCGCTGAAGCTTTCTTT. This encodes CASSLNGGSAEAFF.

The chain recombines TRBV28 with TRBJ2-1; maybe TRBD1 (5 bases). Germline CDR1 and CDR2: MDHEN and SYDVKM. The CDR3 is 12 residues long. In DNA, the CDR3 is TGTGCGACACAGGACCAAAAGGATGAGCAGTTCTTC. This sequence encodes CATQDQKDEQFF. Full variable domain (rest looked up from reference TRBV28 and TRBJ2-1): DVKVTQSSRYLVKRTGEKVFLECVQDMDHENMFWYRQDPGLGLRLIYFSYDVKMKEKGDIPEGYSVSREKKERFSLILESASTNQTSMYLCATQDQKDEQFFGPGTRLTVL.

The V call is TRBV7-9, the J call TRBJ1-5; 7 bases fit TRBD1. This CDR3 contains 14 residues. J gave up 7 bases and V 2 bases, and 5 bases lay outside the gene matches. Germline V gene lookup returns CDR1 SEHNR and CDR2 FQNEAQ (reference sequence). This chain's CDR3 is CASSLQGVGQPQHF. The CDR3 nucleotides are TGTGCCAGCAGCTTACAGGGGGTCGGGCAGCCCCAGCATTTT.

This clone was found a few times. The J gene is TRBJ2-7, the V gene TRBV5-6; D is perhaps TRBD2 (6 bases). The germline V and J ends were trimmed by 0 bases and 2 bases, with 15 bases remaining between them. From germline, CDR1 is SGHDT and CDR2 YYEEEE. The CDR3 runs 16 residues. CDR3 in DNA: TGTGCCAGCAGCTTGGGGGCCAGCGGGCCTACCTACGAGCAGTACTTC. It translates to CASSLGASGPTYEQYF. The whole variable domain, remainder taken from reference TRBV5-6 and TRBJ2-7, is DAGVTQSPTHLIKTRGQQVTLRCSPKSGHDTVSWYQQALGQGPQFIFQYYEEEERQRGNFPDRFSGHQFPNYSSELNVNALLLGDSALYLCASSLGASGPTYEQYFGPGTRLTVT.

The CDR3 protein is CASSLGRGAETQYF. In nucleotides, the CDR3 is TGTGCCAGCAGCTTAGGCAGGGGGGCTGAGACCCAGTACTTC. The V call is TRBV11-3, the J call TRBJ2-5, with TRBD1 as a possible D gene (7 bases). V was trimmed by 1 base and J by 5 bases, leaving 11 bases between them. CDR1 is SGHNT, CDR2 YENEEA, per germline. CDR3 length: 14 residues. The entire variable domain, with the rest obtained from reference TRBV11-3 and TRBJ2-5, is as follows: EAGVVQSPRYKIIEKKQPVAFWCNPISGHNTLYWYLQNLGQGPELLIRYENEEAVDDSQLPKDRFSAERLKGVDSTLKIQPAELGDSAVYLCASSLGRGAETQYFGPGTRLLVL.

This chain joins TRBV28 and TRBJ2-2, with TRBD1 as a possible D gene (6 bases). The CDR3 consists of 14 residues. CDR1 is MDHEN and CDR2 is SYDVKM in the germline V gene. Deletions cut 10 bases from V and 6 bases from J, with 18 bases between. The CDR3 region is CATLAPPGAGELFF. CDR3 coding DNA: TGTGCCACCCTGGCCCCCCCAGGGGCCGGGGAGCTGTTTTTT.

The genes are TRBV6-5 and TRBJ1-6; D is unclear. Germline V lookup: CDR1 MNHEY, CDR2 SVGAGI. Trimming cost V 6 bases and J 3 bases, with 6 bases left between them. The CDR3 is 13 amino acids. The CDR3 DNA sequence: TGTGCCAGCAGCCGCGACTATAATTCACCCCTCCACTTT. Translating gives CASSRDYNSPLHF.

The V call is TRBV7-2, the J call TRBJ2-1; 12 nucleotides line up with TRBD2. CDR3 size: 15 residues. The ends lost 4 bases at V and 12 bases at J; junction bases unmatched: 10. Germline-derived CDR1 and CDR2 are SGHTA and FQGNSA. This CDR3 is CASSSGLAGASGQFF. The CDR3 region has the DNA TGTGCCAGCAGCTCGGGACTAGCGGGTGCGTCGGGGCAGTTCTTC.

The chain couples TRBV7-2 to TRBJ2-7, with a possible D match to TRBD1 (6 bases). V gave up 3 bases and J gave up 0 bases, with 18 bases separating them. CDR1 and CDR2 (germline): SGHTA, FQGNSA. This CDR3 comprises 17 residues. The chain's CDR3 is CASSFATRDIRSYEQYF. The CDR3 DNA follows: TGTGCCAGCAGCTTCGCAACCCGGGACATCCGCTCCTACGAGCAGTACTTC.

The chain joins TRBV6-5 to TRBJ2-3; D may be TRBD2 (5 bases). This CDR3 has 15 residues. Germline V gene sequence: CDR1 MNHEY, CDR2 SVGAGI. Trimming shortened V by 5 bases and J by 2 bases, and 14 bases separated the two germline ends. CDR3 residues: CASSAGGFLTDTQYF. The CDR3, as DNA: TGTGCCAGCAGTGCGGGTGGATTCCTCACAGATACGCAGTATTTT.

The V and J genes are TRBV5-1 and TRBJ2-3; D perhaps matches TRBD1 (8 bases). The germline V gene has CDR1 SGHRS and CDR2 YFSETQ. There are 16 residues in the CDR3. V shed 5 bases and J shed 3 bases, with 19 bases lying between them. CDR3 bases: TGCGCCAGCAGTTCTAACAGGGGGGGTGATACAGATACGCAGTATTTT. Protein product: CASSSNRGGDTDTQYF.

The gene calls are TRBV2 and TRBJ2-7, with 9 bases identical to TRBD2. CDR3 length equals 19 residues. Germline V gene data show CDR1 as SNHLY and CDR2 as FYNNEI. The V gene end was trimmed by 3 bases and the J gene end by 1 base; junction bases not matched to a gene: 16. CDR3 protein: CASSEVTGLAFSRSYEQYF. CDR3 coding DNA: TGTGCCAGCAGTGAGGTAACGGGACTAGCTTTCAGTCGATCCTACGAGCAGTACTTC.

The CDR3 loop reads CASSRRASGGADQETQYF. The CDR3 nucleotides read TGTGCCAGCAGCCGCCGGGCTAGCGGGGGGGCTGATCAAGAGACCCAGTACTTC. This chain joins TRBV4-2 and TRBJ2-5, with 12 positions matching TRBD2. Germline V CDR1 and CDR2: LGHNA, YNFKEQ. The J segment lost 2 bases and the V segment lost 4 bases, leaving 11 bases of the junction unmatched. This CDR3 has 18 residues.

The chain joins TRBV2 to TRBJ2-7, with TRBD2 as a possible D gene (6 bases). The germline V gene has CDR1 SNHLY and CDR2 FYNNEI. V was cut by 8 bases and J by 6 bases, with 20 bases left in between. CDR3 length equals 14 residues. The CDR3 DNA sequence: TGTGCCAGCCGCCCGGCGGGGTACTACCGCGAGCAGTACTTC. It specifies CASRPAGYYREQYF.

This rearrangement joins TRBV27 to TRBJ2-7, with a possible D match to TRBD1 (7 bases). Per the germline V gene, CDR1 is MNHEY and CDR2 is SMNVEV (reference sequence). V lost 8 bases to trimming and J lost 4 bases, with 15 bases between them. CDR3 length: 13 residues. CDR3 bases: TGTGCCAGCGCGCGGGACAGACTTTACGAGCAGTACTTC. This gives the protein CASARDRLYEQYF.

This chain links TRBV19 with TRBJ2-5; the D gene is possibly TRBD2 (6 bases). V lost 3 bases, J lost 1 base, and 12 bases lay in between. The germline CDR1 and CDR2 sequences are LNHDA and SQIVND (reference sequence). The CDR3 consists of 15 residues. The CDR3 nucleotides are TGTGCCAGTAGTATTACTGGGGGGACCCAAGAGACCCAGTACTTC. It is translated as CASSITGGTQETQYF. The full variable domain, in which reference TRBV19 and TRBJ2-5 provide the parts outside the CDR3, is DGGITQSPKYLFRKEGQNVTLSCEQNLNHDAMYWYRQDPGQGLRLIYYSQIVNDFQKGDIAEGYSVSREKKESFPLTVTSAQKNPTAFYLCASSITGGTQETQYFGPGTRLLVL.

The V gene is TRBV6-5, the J gene TRBJ2-1; TRBD1 matches at 7 bases. The V and J ends lost 8 bases and 0 bases, in that order; junction bases with no gene match: 1. Germline CDR1 and CDR2: MNHEY and SVGAGI. This CDR3 has 13 amino acids. CDR3 protein: CASGDSSYNEQFF. The CDR3 bases are TGTGCCAGCGGGGACAGCTCCTACAATGAGCAGTTCTTC.

This chain connects TRBV6-6 to TRBJ1-1; D call uncertain. Trimming removed 6 bases from V and 2 bases from J, with 7 bases in between. There are 12 residues in the CDR3. In germline, CDR1 is MNHNY, CDR2 SVGAGI (reference sequence). The CDR3 loop reads CASRFLNTEAFF. The CDR3 nucleotides are TGTGCCAGCAGATTTCTTAACACTGAAGCTTTCTTT.

The chain carries TRBV19 and TRBJ2-6; 10 nucleotides match TRBD1. Germline V gene lookup returns CDR1 LNHDA and CDR2 SQIVND (reference sequence). Losses at the gene ends were 7 bases for V and 0 bases for J; bases not matched to a gene: 15. The CDR3 loop spans 20 amino acids. DNA of the CDR3: TGTGCCAGTACCCTGACCTCTCAGACAGGGGGCCTCTCTGGGGCCAACGTCCTGACTTTC. This sequence encodes CASTLTSQTGGLSGANVLTF.

The gene calls are TRBV4-1 and TRBJ2-5; D unclear. Trimming cost V 1 base and J 6 bases, with 12 bases left between them. From germline, CDR1 is MGHRA and CDR2 YSYEKL. The CDR3 contains 14 residues. The CDR3: CASSQGRLEQTQYF. CDR3 nucleotides: TGCGCCAGCAGCCAAGGAAGACTCGAACAGACCCAGTACTTC.

The J gene is TRBJ1-2, the V gene TRBV2, with 8 bases fitting TRBD1. Trimming took 6 bases from V and 4 from J; bases not matched to a gene: 13. This CDR3 is built from 16 residues. Germline CDR1 and CDR2: SNHLY and FYNNEI. CDR3 sequence: CASSPLQGAAGYGYTF. CDR3 nucleotide sequence: TGTGCCAGCAGCCCGCTCCAGGGGGCTGCCGGCTATGGCTACACCTTC. The complete variable domain, with remaining parts taken from reference TRBV2 and TRBJ1-2, reads EPEVTQTPSHQVTQMGQEVILRCVPISNHLYFYWYRQILGQKVEFLVSFYNNEISEKSEIFDDQFSVERPDGSNFTLKIRSTKLEDSAMYFCASSPLQGAAGYGYTFGSGTRLTVV.

The chain employs TRBV29-1 and TRBJ1-1; D gene ambiguous. This CDR3 comprises 11 residues. V was pared by 6 bases and J by 6 bases, with 11 bases between. Germline V gives CDR1 SQVTM, CDR2 ANQGSEA. The CDR3 DNA reads TGCAGCGTCCACACTGGGCCTGAAGCTTTCTTT. It is translated as CSVHTGPEAFF.

V is TRBV10-3 and J is TRBJ1-3; 7 bases line up with TRBD1. From germline, CDR1 is ENHRY and CDR2 SYGVKD. V dropped 3 bases and J dropped 0; count of bases not matched to a gene: 14. CDR3 size: 19 residues. CDR3 protein: CAISDLPGTEFRSGNTIYF. Here the CDR3 DNA reads TGTGCCATCAGTGATTTGCCCGGGACAGAGTTTCGCTCTGGAAACACCATATATTTT.

The V call is TRBV11-2, the J call TRBJ2-4, with 8 positions matching TRBD1. Trimming cost V 4 bases and J 6 bases; bases outside gene matches: 8. The germline CDR1 and CDR2 sequences are SGHAT and FQNNGV. CDR3 length equals 15 residues. The CDR3 nucleotides are TGTGCCAGCAGCTCTGGGGACAGGTTCATAAACATTCAGTACTTC. Its translation: CASSSGDRFINIQYF.

This sequence joins TRBV2 and TRBJ2-6, with no clear D. Germline lookup yields CDR1 SNHLY and CDR2 FYNNEI. The length of the CDR3 is 15 residues. The V and J ends lost 7 bases and 2 bases respectively, with 12 bases between them. The CDR3: CASTTGQTGANVLTF. The DNA for the CDR3 is TGTGCCAGCACCACTGGGCAGACTGGGGCCAACGTCCTGACTTTC.

V gene TRBV18 combines with J gene TRBJ2-7; no clear D gene. Trimming stripped 3 bases from V and 5 bases from J, with 8 bases between. The CDR3 spans 12 residues. CDR1 KGHSH and CDR2 LQKENI come from the germline V gene. The CDR3, as DNA: TGTGCCAGCTCACCCGTCGTCGACGAGCAGTACTTC. This codes for CASSPVVDEQYF.

CDR3 bases: TGTGCCAGCAGTTCCCGCAGGGGTTCCTACGAGCAGTACTTC. This gives the protein CASSSRRGSYEQYF. The chain is built from TRBV28 and TRBJ2-7, with D perhaps matching TRBD1 (6 bases). The CDR3 runs 14 residues. Germline V gene lookup returns CDR1 MDHEN and CDR2 SYDVKM. Trimming pared 4 bases from V and 1 base from J, leaving 11 bases between.

The V call is TRBV9, the J call TRBJ1-6, with 10 bases aligning to TRBD1. Germline V CDR1 and CDR2: SGDLS, YYNGEE. This CDR3 is 15 amino acids long. V trimming: 4 bases; J trimming: 5 bases; junction bases outside the gene matches: 3. CDR3 protein: CASSTGTGDNSPLHF. DNA of the CDR3: TGTGCCAGCAGCACCGGGACAGGGGATAATTCACCCCTCCACTTT.

V is TRBV2 and J is TRBJ2-1; 8 positions agree with TRBD2. Germline CDR1 SNHLY, CDR2 FYNNEI. Trimming at V came to 7 bases and at J to 7 bases, leaving 9 bases not matched to a gene. The CDR3 is 14 residues long. In DNA form, the CDR3 reads TGTGCCAGCACAGGCGGGGGGAACTTAAATGAGCAGTTCTTC. It encodes CASTGGGNLNEQFF. The complete variable domain, with remaining parts taken from reference TRBV2 and TRBJ2-1, reads EPEVTQTPSHQVTQMGQEVILRCVPISNHLYFYWYRQILGQKVEFLVSFYNNEISEKSEIFDDQFSVERPDGSNFTLKIRSTKLEDSAMYFCASTGGGNLNEQFFGPGTRLTVL.

The V call is TRBV7-6, the J call TRBJ2-7; unclear D gene. The ends were cut back, 0 bases at V and 2 bases at J, with 5 bases in the middle. This CDR3 spans 13 amino acids. Germline V gene sequence: CDR1 SGHVS, CDR2 FNYEAQ. For the CDR3, the DNA is TGTGCCAGCAGCTTAGCCTTCGCCTACGAGCAGTACTTC. This sequence encodes CASSLAFAYEQYF.